Following are 2 T cell receptor beta chains from one sample sequenced in a study of T cells in Graves' hyperthyroidism and ophthalmopathy. Researchers amplified the TCR beta CDR3 regions from RNA transcripts. The HTBI set primed first-round TCR CDR3 RT-PCR. TCRdb reanalysed the multiplex PCR reads using MiXCR and keeps one entry per CDR3 protein. The table includes some 560,000 distinct CDR3 sequences, 15% to 18% detected once. Sequenced: blood. These receptors were obtained from a woman in her thirties with Graves' hyperthyroidism.

This sequence joins TRBV20-1 and TRBJ2-7; TRBD2 matches 7 bases. The CDR3 loop spans 15 amino acids. CDR1 DFQATT and CDR2 SNEGSKA come from the germline V gene (reference sequence). The V gene end was trimmed by 3 bases and the J gene end by 2 bases; junction bases not matched to a gene: 10. Here the CDR3 reads CSASESGGTPYEQYF. The DNA for the CDR3 is TGCAGTGCTAGTGAGTCGGGAGGTACGCCCTACGAGCAGTACTTC.

In its sample, this clonotype was seen many times. The chain employs TRBV27 and TRBJ2-1; 12 nucleotides match TRBD2. The junction had 8 bases not matched to a gene; V was cut back by 6 bases and J by 8 bases. Germline CDR1 is MNHEY and CDR2 is SMNVEV (reference sequence). The CDR3 extends over 15 amino acids. CDR3 sequence (DNA): TGTGCCAGCAGCTTCGGGACTAGCGGGTTTGATGAGCAGTTCTTC. The encoded protein is CASSFGTSGFDEQFF.